The 18 T cell receptor beta chains in this list originate from one sample, sequenced in a study of cytomegalovirus exposure and HLA in healthy donors. The PCR contained 60 Vbeta and 13 Jbeta primers. Using immunoSEQ multiplex PCR, the repertoire was profiled, and TCRdb retains in-frame clones only, with some absent. The sample includes about 32,000 clones. Sequencing was carried out using PBMCs. The receptor source for this set is a female donor in good health and CMV-seronegative.

The gene calls are TRBV9 and TRBJ2-7; D may be TRBD2 (7 bases). The CDR3 runs to 15 residues. The germline CDR1 and CDR2 sequences are SGDLS and YYNGEE. V lost 3 bases to trimming and J lost 6 bases, with 19 bases between them. This chain's CDR3 is CASSGGPSAGAEQYF. CDR3 sequence (DNA): TGTGCCAGCAGCGGAGGTCCGTCTGCGGGGGCCGAGCAGTACTTC.

This chain links TRBV6-5 with TRBJ1-2; the match to TRBD1 covers 9 bases. The V gene end was trimmed by 0 bases and the J gene end by 7 bases; junction bases not matched to a gene: 6. Germline CDR1 reads MNHEY; CDR2 reads SVGAGI. This CDR3 contains 15 residues. The CDR3 bases are TGTGCCAGCAGTTACTCCACAGGGGGCGCTGGTGGCTACACCTTC. Its translation: CASSYSTGGAGGYTF.

The V and J genes are TRBV9 and TRBJ1-6; D may be TRBD1 (5 bases). This CDR3 is built from 15 residues. Germline CDR1 and CDR2: SGDLS and YYNGEE. V shed 4 bases and J shed 7 bases, with 15 bases lying between them. Here the CDR3 DNA reads TGTGCCAGCAGCTCTGGGGGGTTACAGAATTCACCCCTCCACTTT. Translating gives CASSSGGLQNSPLHF.

Comment on this clone: Other DNA sequences in the sample encode the same CDR3. The chain joins TRBV9 to TRBJ1-5; tentative D call: TRBD1 (6 bases). Germline assignment: CDR1 SGDLS and CDR2 YYNGEE. Trimming removed 4 bases at V and 5 bases at J, with 16 bases between. This CDR3 is built from 15 residues. The CDR3 DNA is TGTGCCAGCAGCAGAGCAGGGGCGACTGATCAGCCCCAGCATTTT. Amino acid sequence: CASSRAGATDQPQHF.

This sequence joins TRBV7-2 and TRBJ2-7; maybe TRBD1 (6 bases). CDR1 is SGHTA, CDR2 FQGNSA, per germline. The CDR3 totals 13 residues. The ends were cut back, 5 bases at V and 4 bases at J, with 12 bases in the middle. The CDR3 protein is CASSPHQGYEQYF. The CDR3 region has the DNA TGTGCCAGCAGCCCCCACCAGGGGTACGAGCAGTACTTC.

The rearrangement uses TRBV15 and TRBJ2-2, with D perhaps matching TRBD1 (6 bases). V was trimmed by 0 bases and J by 1 base, leaving 15 bases between them. CDR1 is LNHNV, CDR2 YYDKDF, per germline (reference sequence). CDR3 length: 18 residues. Here the CDR3 reads CATSRDSWGRGNTGELFF. In nucleotides, the CDR3 is TGTGCCACCAGCAGAGATAGTTGGGGGCGCGGGAACACCGGGGAGCTGTTTTTT.

V is TRBV9 and J is TRBJ1-5; D is unresolved. The CDR3 sequence is 13 residues long. From germline, CDR1 is SGDLS and CDR2 YYNGEE. Trimming left V 2 bases short and J 8 bases short, with 11 bases between. This chain's CDR3 is CASSVEGREPQHF. CDR3 in DNA: TGTGCCAGCAGCGTCGAGGGTAGAGAGCCCCAGCATTTT.

The CDR3 reads CASSVLNTDTQYF. Here the CDR3 DNA reads TGTGCCAGCAGCGTCCTAAACACAGATACGCAGTATTTT. V usage is TRBV9 and J usage is TRBJ2-3, with D uncertain. Germline assignment: CDR1 SGDLS and CDR2 YYNGEE. Trimming cost V 2 bases and J 2 bases, with 6 bases left between them. The CDR3 loop spans 13 amino acids. The whole variable domain, remainder taken from reference TRBV9 and TRBJ2-3, is DSGVTQTPKHLITATGQRVTLRCSPRSGDLSVYWYQQSLDQGLQFLIQYYNGEERAKGNILERFSAQQFPDLHSELNLSSLELGDSALYFCASSVLNTDTQYFGPGTRLTVL.

The chain couples TRBV18 to TRBJ2-7; 10 bases map to TRBD1. Germline V gene data show CDR1 as KGHSH and CDR2 as LQKENI. This CDR3 is built from 15 residues. Trimming at V came to 4 bases and at J to 2 bases, leaving 5 bases not matched to a gene. In DNA form, the CDR3 reads TGTGCCAGCTCACACCCCGGGACAGGGGCCTACGAGCAGTACTTC. This translates into CASSHPGTGAYEQYF. Full variable domain (rest looked up from reference TRBV18 and TRBJ2-7): NAGVMQNPRHLVRRRGQEARLRCSPMKGHSHVYWYRQLPEEGLKFMVYLQKENIIDESGMPKERFSAEFPKEGPSILRIQQVVRGDSAAYFCASSHPGTGAYEQYFGPGTRLTVT.

The gene calls are TRBV21-1 and TRBJ1-2. TRBV21-1 is a documented pseudogene. The CDR3 covers 12 residues. The CDR3 sequence: CASSMERDGYTF. The CDR3 nucleotides read TGTGCCAGCAGTATGGAGAGGGATGGCTACACCTTC.

This chain uses TRBV7-2 with TRBJ1-2; TRBD1 might be the D (6 bases). This CDR3 has 12 amino acids. Germline V CDR1 and CDR2: SGHTA, FQGNSA. Trimming shortened V by 2 bases and J by 8 bases, and 9 bases separated the two germline ends. DNA of the CDR3: TGTGCCAGCAGCTTAACAGGGCGGGGCTACACCTTC. The encoded protein is CASSLTGRGYTF.

The chain links TRBV7-3 to TRBJ1-5; TRBD1 is a possible D gene (6 bases). CDR3 length: 14 residues. CDR1 and CDR2 (germline): SGHTA, FQGTGA. Trimming removed 0 bases at V and 6 bases at J, with 9 bases between. The CDR3 region has the DNA TGTGCCAGCAGCTTAACTGGGGGCGTTCAGCCCCAGCATTTT. Its translation is CASSLTGGVQPQHF.

The J gene is TRBJ2-7, the V gene TRBV6-1, with 7 bases matching TRBD1. This CDR3 has 15 amino acids. Germline V gives CDR1 MNHNS, CDR2 SASEGT. Unmatched junction bases numbered 6, after V lost 2 bases and J lost 2 bases. CDR3: CASSELQGSTYEQYF. DNA of the CDR3: TGTGCCAGCAGTGAACTACAGGGGTCAACCTACGAGCAGTACTTC.

This rearrangement joins TRBV10-3 to TRBJ2-5; D may be TRBD2 (6 bases). The germline V and J ends were trimmed by 6 bases and 4 bases, with 15 bases remaining between them. The CDR3 has 14 residues. Looked up from germline, CDR1 is ENHRY and CDR2 is SYGVKD. The CDR3 sequence: CAIRKEGLGETQYF. The CDR3 coding sequence is TGTGCCATCAGGAAGGAGGGGCTGGGAGAGACCCAGTACTTC.

This sequence joins TRBV7-9 and TRBJ1-5; 11 nucleotides match TRBD1. The V and J ends lost 4 bases and 5 bases, in that order; junction bases with no gene match: 7. The CDR3 has 16 amino acids. From germline, CDR1 is SEHNR and CDR2 FQNEAQ (reference sequence). The CDR3 here is CASSSNTDRGHQPQHF. CDR3 bases: TGTGCCAGCAGCTCAAACACGGACAGGGGGCATCAGCCCCAGCATTTT.

V gene TRBV18 combines with J gene TRBJ1-6, with TRBD1 identical over 7 bases. Germline CDR1 is KGHSH and CDR2 is LQKENI. V shed 2 bases, J shed 8 bases, and the junction held 6 bases outside the gene matches. The CDR3 runs to 15 residues. This CDR3 is CASSPAGGYDSPLHF. CDR3 DNA: TGTGCCAGCTCACCAGCAGGGGGTTACGATTCACCCCTCCACTTT.

The genes are TRBV19 and TRBJ1-1; TRBD1 matches 7 bases. V gave up 4 bases and J gave up 1 base; unmatched junction bases: 6. The germline gives CDR1 LNHDA, CDR2 SQIVND (reference sequence). The CDR3 is 15 amino acids. CDR3 loop: CASSNRGTANTEAFF. The CDR3, as DNA: TGTGCCAGTAGTAACCGAGGGACAGCGAACACTGAAGCTTTCTTT.

The J gene is TRBJ1-6, the V gene TRBV29-1, with D hard to call. Germline lookup yields CDR1 SQVTM and CDR2 ANQGSEA. The CDR3 length is 13 residues. The germline V and J ends were trimmed by 1 base and 11 bases, with 12 bases remaining between them. For the CDR3, the DNA is TGCAGCGTTGAAGTGGCAGGTGGCCCACCCCTCCACTTT. Amino acids: CSVEVAGGPPLHF. Full variable domain (rest looked up from reference TRBV29-1 and TRBJ1-6): SAVISQKPSRDICQRGTSLTIQCQVDSQVTMMFWYRQQPGQSLTLIATANQGSEATYESGFVIDKFPISRPNLTFSTLTVSNMSPEDSSIYLCSVEVAGGPPLHFGNGTRLTVT.